The entry below gives a single TCR beta chain sequence along with its context. Its specificity is not known. CDR1 is SGHNT, CDR2 YYREEE, per germline (reference sequence). The CDR3 covers 17 residues. Naive cells were sorted as CD45RO-, CCR7+, CD27+ and CD95-. In preparing the TRB cDNA libraries, 5' RACE with UMI labels was used. Following a re-call of the 5' RACE reads, TCRdb has one entry per CDR3 protein and lacks DNA. Its table records under 75,000 distinct CDR3 sequences. This record belongs to a study of CXCR3-negative and CXCR3-positive naive CD8 T cells. Regarding the study as a whole: Because surface CD5 did not distinguish the naive subsets, TCR strength was inferred from TRB CDR3 properties. Naive cells that were CXCR3-negative or CXCR3-positive used TRBV-TRBJ genes alike, while memory cells diverged. In CXCR3-positive naive cells, the TRB CDR3s were more hydrophobic than in CXCR3-negative naive cells.

This rearrangement joins TRBV5-4 to TRBJ2-2; lacking DNA, the TRBD1 call made by TCRdb goes unchecked. This receptor was identified in a human donor in good health. Some clones in this sample may be carry-over from other donors' samples. The sequencing sample was made of naive CXCR3+ CD8+ T cells from blood. Subset defined: CD45RO-CCR7+CD27+CD95- naive CD8+ T cells expressing CXCR3 (TNR3+). The chain's CDR3 is CASSYRQGSGNTGELFF.